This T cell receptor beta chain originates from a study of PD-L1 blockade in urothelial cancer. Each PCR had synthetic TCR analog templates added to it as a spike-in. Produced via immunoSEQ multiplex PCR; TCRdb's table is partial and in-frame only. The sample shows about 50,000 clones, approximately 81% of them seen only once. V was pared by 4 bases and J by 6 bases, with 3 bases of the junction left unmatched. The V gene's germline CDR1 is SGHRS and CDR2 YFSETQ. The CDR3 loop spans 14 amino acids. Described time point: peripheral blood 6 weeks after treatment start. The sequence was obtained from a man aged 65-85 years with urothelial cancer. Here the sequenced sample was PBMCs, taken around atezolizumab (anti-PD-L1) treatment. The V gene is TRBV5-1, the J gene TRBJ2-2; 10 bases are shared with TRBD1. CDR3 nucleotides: TGCGCCAGCAGCGGGGGACAGGGGTCCGGGGAGCTGTTTTTT. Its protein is CASSGGQGSGELFF.